The 21 T cell receptor beta chains below were found in one sample sequenced in a study of T cell responses to AZD1222 COVID-19 vaccine. Sequenced by immunoSEQ multiplex PCR; TCRdb stores in-frame clones only, minus some. Among over 130,000 clones listed, 90% were seen once. The specimen comprised peripheral blood, sampled 28 days after the second AZD1222 dose. These receptors were taken from an adult who received the AZD1222 COVID-19 vaccine.

This rearrangement joins TRBV19 to TRBJ1-4; 7 bases line up with TRBD1. The J segment lost 0 bases and the V segment lost 5 bases, leaving 9 bases of the junction unmatched. Germline V CDR1 and CDR2: LNHDA, SQIVND (reference sequence). This CDR3 comprises 17 residues. The CDR3: CASSFGTDAATNEKLFF. The CDR3 bases are TGTGCCAGTAGTTTCGGGACAGACGCCGCAACTAATGAAAAACTGTTTTTT.

The chain is built from TRBV30 and TRBJ1-1; D might be TRBD1 (6 bases). This CDR3 is built from 13 residues. Trimming stripped 5 bases from V and 5 bases from J, with 15 bases between. CDR1 is GTSNPN, CDR2 SVGIG, per germline (reference sequence). The CDR3 is CAWDQRRGTEAFF. The CDR3 coding sequence is TGTGCCTGGGACCAACGAAGGGGGACTGAAGCTTTCTTT.

The chain links TRBV6-2 or TRBV6-3 to TRBJ1-1; D remains unclear. V was shortened by 0 bases and J by 0 bases, with 11 bases between the two germline ends. Looked up from germline, CDR1 is MNHEY and CDR2 is SVGEGT. This CDR3 spans 16 amino acids. CDR3 loop: CASSYSSARMNTEAFF. The CDR3 DNA reads TGTGCCAGCAGTTACTCCTCGGCGAGGATGAACACTGAAGCTTTCTTT.

This chain links TRBV6-5 with TRBJ2-5, with D perhaps matching TRBD2 (5 bases). CDR1 is MNHEY, CDR2 SVGAGI, per germline. Trimming removed 5 bases at V and 0 bases at J, with 10 bases between. The CDR3 sequence is 14 residues long. The CDR3 DNA reads as TGTGCCAGCAGTATAGGACTGAACCAAGAGACCCAGTACTTC. Residues: CASSIGLNQETQYF.

This clone was detected once. This chain links TRBV28 with TRBJ1-5, with a weak D call TRBD1 (6 bases). Germline CDR1 and CDR2: MDHEN and SYDVKM. CDR3 length: 16 residues. V lost 6 bases and J lost 2, with 17 bases in between. The CDR3 protein is CASSLQQGMGNQPQHF. DNA of the CDR3: TGTGCCAGCAGCCTGCAACAGGGTATGGGCAATCAGCCCCAGCATTTT.

This clone was seen only once. The chain is built from TRBV7-2 and TRBJ2-6; D is perhaps TRBD1 (6 bases). Per the germline V gene, CDR1 is SGHTA and CDR2 is FQGNSA. The length of the CDR3 is 16 residues. Trimming took off 8 bases at V and 2 bases at J, with 16 bases between the two ends. The CDR3 reads CASELGGNPGANVLTF. The CDR3 nucleotides are TGTGCCAGCGAATTAGGGGGTAACCCTGGGGCCAACGTCCTGACTTTC.

The genes are TRBV12-3 or TRBV12-4 and TRBJ1-1, with 7 bases that match TRBD1. CDR3 length: 11 amino acids. The trim removed 6 bases at V and 10 bases at J, leaving 5 bases unmatched. The DNA for the CDR3 is TGTGCCAGCAGATACCGGGACAGAGCTTTCTTT. It is translated as CASRYRDRAFF.

The chain employs TRBV4-2 and TRBJ1-1; D call uncertain. Germline V gives CDR1 LGHNA, CDR2 YNFKEQ. The CDR3 loop spans 14 amino acids. V dropped 0 bases and J dropped 11 bases, with 16 bases sitting between them. CDR3 nucleotide sequence: TGTGCCAGCAGCCAAGATCAGGAGGGTTCGAGGGCTTTCTTT. Its protein product is CASSQDQEGSRAFF.

The V gene is TRBV7-8, the J gene TRBJ2-5, with TRBD1 as a possible D gene (6 bases). With 1 base removed from V and 4 bases from J, the gap between germline ends came to 10 bases. The CDR3 is 14 residues long. CDR1 SGHVS and CDR2 FQNEAQ come from the germline V gene. The CDR3 region is CASSLGGLRETQYF. CDR3 nucleotide sequence: TGTGCCAGCAGCTTAGGGGGGCTGCGAGAGACCCAGTACTTC.

The genes are TRBV28 and TRBJ2-5, with D tentatively TRBD1 or TRBD2 (7 bases each). Germline V gene lookup returns CDR1 MDHEN and CDR2 SYDVKM. Trimming removed 4 bases at V and 5 bases at J, with 23 bases between. The CDR3 consists of 17 residues. The CDR3 nucleotides read TGTGCCAGCAGTTCCGCCGGGGAGGGGGCAACGAGGGAGACCCAGTACTTC. Protein sequence: CASSSAGEGATRETQYF.

The chain is built from TRBV5-1 and TRBJ2-2; D is perhaps TRBD2 (6 bases). Germline-derived CDR1 and CDR2 are SGHRS and YFSETQ. The CDR3 sequence is 15 residues long. V dropped 4 bases and J dropped 1 base, with 11 bases sitting between them. CDR3: CASSRRGKNTGELFF. DNA for the CDR3: TGCGCCAGCAGCCGGAGGGGTAAGAACACCGGGGAGCTGTTTTTT.

The chain uses TRBV7-8 and TRBJ2-4; TRBD1 matches 7 bases. V shed 4 bases, J shed 1 base, and the junction held 7 bases outside the gene matches. In germline, CDR1 is SGHVS, CDR2 FQNEAQ. The CDR3 is 16 amino acids. In DNA form, the CDR3 reads TGTGCCAGCAGCTCAACAGGGGTTAGGGCCAAAAACATTCAGTACTTC. This codes for CASSSTGVRAKNIQYF.

This chain uses TRBV3-1 (or the pseudogene TRBV3-2) with TRBJ2-1; 9 nucleotides agree with TRBD2. CDR1 and CDR2 (germline): LGHDT, YNNKEL (reference sequence). The ends lost 0 bases at V and 9 bases at J; junction bases unmatched: 3. The CDR3 covers 14 residues. CDR3 in amino acids: CASSQDRTSVEQFF. CDR3 DNA sequence: TGTGCCAGCAGCCAAGATCGGACTAGCGTTGAGCAGTTCTTC.

The J gene is TRBJ2-7, the V gene TRBV10-3; D ambiguous. The CDR3 loop spans 12 amino acids. V gave up 1 base and J gave up 0 bases, with 1 base separating them. The germline V gene encodes CDR1 ENHRY and CDR2 SYGVKD. The CDR3 loop reads CAISEYSYEQYF. As DNA, the CDR3 is TGTGCCATCAGTGAGTACTCCTACGAGCAGTACTTC.

The chain employs TRBV6-5 and TRBJ1-1; 7 positions agree with TRBD1. The CDR3 is 14 residues long. The J segment lost 0 bases and the V segment lost 4 bases, leaving 2 bases of the junction unmatched. Per germline, CDR1 MNHEY and CDR2 SVGAGI. Here the CDR3 DNA reads TGTGCCAGCAGTTCAGACAGGGTGAACACTGAAGCTTTCTTT. This codes for CASSSDRVNTEAFF.

This chain joins TRBV27 and TRBJ2-2; D is perhaps TRBD1 (6 bases). V was pared by 4 bases and J by 7 bases, with 16 bases between. CDR1 is MNHEY and CDR2 is SMNVEV in the germline V gene (reference sequence). CDR3 length equals 15 residues. CDR3 residues: CASSSSQGHGGELFF. The CDR3 DNA sequence: TGTGCCAGCAGTTCGAGCCAGGGGCATGGCGGGGAGCTGTTTTTT.

V usage is TRBV2 and J usage is TRBJ1-2; D is uncertain. V lost 2 bases and J 7 bases, leaving 8 bases between the germline ends. In germline, CDR1 is SNHLY, CDR2 FYNNEI. This CDR3 comprises 12 residues. The CDR3 nucleotides read TGTGCCAGCAGTGAATTCCCCTCTGGCTACACCTTC. It yields the protein CASSEFPSGYTF.

V is TRBV6-2 or TRBV6-3 and J is TRBJ1-5, with a tentative D call TRBD1 (6 bases). This CDR3 has 12 residues. Germline V gene data show CDR1 as MNHEY and CDR2 as SVGEGT. Trimming pared 6 bases from V and 6 bases from J, leaving 9 bases between. CDR3 bases: TGTGCCAGCAGCAGGGGAGCTCAGCCCCAGCATTTT. Translation: CASSRGAQPQHF.

This chain joins TRBV5-5 and TRBJ2-2; a weak D match, TRBD1 (5 bases). Germline CDR1 reads SGHKS; CDR2 reads YYEKEE (reference sequence). V was cut by 0 bases and J by 5 bases, with 5 bases left in between. The CDR3 spans 13 residues. The CDR3 is CASSLAGTGELFF. In nucleotides, the CDR3 is TGTGCCAGCAGCTTGGCAGGGACCGGGGAGCTGTTTTTT.

The chain couples TRBV5-1 to TRBJ1-6, with 8 bases matching TRBD1. The germline V gene encodes CDR1 SGHRS and CDR2 YFSETQ. The CDR3 extends over 14 amino acids. V lost 6 bases and J lost 6; bases outside the gene matches: 5. In DNA form, the CDR3 reads TGCGCCAGCACTAAAGACAGGGGTAATTCACCCCTCCACTTT. It is translated as CASTKDRGNSPLHF. Full variable domain (rest looked up from reference TRBV5-1 and TRBJ1-6): KAGVTQTPRYLIKTRGQQVTLSCSPISGHRSVSWYQQTPGQGLQFLFEYFSETQRNKGNFPGRFSGRQFSNSRSEMNVSTLELGDSALYLCASTKDRGNSPLHFGNGTRLTVT.

The gene calls are TRBV5-1 and TRBJ1-1; D is ambiguous. The ends were cut back, 3 bases at V and 1 base at J, with 7 bases in the middle. Germline V gives CDR1 SGHRS, CDR2 YFSETQ. The CDR3 sequence is 13 residues long. The DNA of the CDR3 is TGCGCCAGCAGCTACATAACGAACACTGAAGCTTTCTTT. Amino acid sequence: CASSYITNTEAFF. The whole variable domain, remainder taken from reference TRBV5-1 and TRBJ1-1, is KAGVTQTPRYLIKTRGQQVTLSCSPISGHRSVSWYQQTPGQGLQFLFEYFSETQRNKGNFPGRFSGRQFSNSRSEMNVSTLELGDSALYLCASSYITNTEAFFGQGTRLTVV.